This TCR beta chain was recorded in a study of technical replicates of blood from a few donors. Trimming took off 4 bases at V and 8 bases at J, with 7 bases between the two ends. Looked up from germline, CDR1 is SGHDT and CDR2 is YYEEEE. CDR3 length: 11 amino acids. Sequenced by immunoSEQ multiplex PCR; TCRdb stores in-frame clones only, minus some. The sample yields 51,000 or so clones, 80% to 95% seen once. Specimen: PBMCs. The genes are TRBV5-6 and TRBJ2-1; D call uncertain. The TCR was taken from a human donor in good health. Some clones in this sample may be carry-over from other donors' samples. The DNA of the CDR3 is TGTGCCAGCAGCCAAGAGGATGAGCAGTTCTTC. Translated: CASSQEDEQFF.